Presented here are 30 T cell receptor beta chains from one specimen sequenced in a study of long-term antiretroviral therapy in people with HIV. Survey-level resolution applied to immunoSEQ assay v3.0. TCRdb's copy holds only in-frame clones and misses some; the assay was immunoSEQ multiplex PCR. The sample contains tens of thousands of clones, over 90% of which appear only once. Here the sequenced sample was unsorted PBMCs, taken 6 to 6.5 years after starting antiretroviral therapy. These receptor sequences come from a man aged 25 to 40 with HIV.

In this sample, this clone turned up once. J is TRBJ2-7 and V is TRBV7-9; 7 positions agree with TRBD1. J was trimmed by 3 bases and V by 3 bases; bases with no gene match: 2. The CDR3 has 13 amino acids. Germline-derived CDR1 and CDR2 are SEHNR and FQNEAQ (reference sequence). Here the CDR3 DNA reads TGTGCCAGCAGCTTCCGGGACAGCTACGAGCAGTACTTC. Encoded protein: CASSFRDSYEQYF.

The V gene is TRBV19, the J gene TRBJ2-3; either TRBD1 or TRBD2 may fit D (5 bases each). The V end was cut by 5 bases, the J end by 6 bases, with 18 bases between. Germline CDR1 LNHDA, CDR2 SQIVND (reference sequence). The CDR3 has 15 amino acids. The CDR3 nucleotides are TGTGCCAGTAGTCTGGGGACGGGGACCGTGGATACGCAGTATTTT. This encodes CASSLGTGTVDTQYF.

The chain links TRBV27 to TRBJ2-1; 11 nucleotides match TRBD2. Germline-derived CDR1 and CDR2 are MNHEY and SMNVEV (reference sequence). The CDR3 runs 16 residues. J was trimmed by 6 bases and V by 1 base; bases with no gene match: 5. This CDR3 is CASSLLPSGRSNEQFF. The CDR3 DNA reads as TGTGCCAGCAGTTTATTGCCTAGCGGGAGGTCCAATGAGCAGTTCTTC.

V and J are TRBV7-8 and TRBJ2-3, with 7 bases identical to TRBD2. V lost 1 base, J lost 2 bases, and 6 bases stayed unmatched. This CDR3 is 16 amino acids long. Germline V gene lookup returns CDR1 SGHVS and CDR2 FQNEAQ. CDR3 sequence (DNA): TGTGCCAGCAGCTTAGGGCAGGGAGGGCTCACAGATACGCAGTATTTT. Translation: CASSLGQGGLTDTQYF.

This rearrangement joins TRBV2 to TRBJ1-6, with D tentatively TRBD1 (6 bases). CDR3 length: 13 amino acids. Germline V gene sequence: CDR1 SNHLY, CDR2 FYNNEI. Trimming cost V 4 bases and J 10 bases, with 11 bases left between them. The CDR3 sequence is CASSVSGASPLHF. The CDR3 region has the DNA TGTGCCAGCAGTGTGTCAGGGGCATCACCCCTCCACTTT.

This chain links TRBV5-1 with TRBJ1-5, with a tentative D call TRBD1 (5 bases). The CDR3 is 14 amino acids. Germline-derived CDR1 and CDR2 are SGHRS and YFSETQ. Trimming removed 4 bases from V and 4 bases from J, with 12 bases in between. The CDR3 DNA reads TGCGCCAGCAGCGGAACAGGTAGAAATCAGCCCCAGCATTTT. Its protein is CASSGTGRNQPQHF.

This chain joins TRBV6-1 and TRBJ1-1; D is possibly TRBD1 (5 bases). Deletions cut 1 base from V and 9 bases from J, with 9 bases between. The CDR3 is 12 amino acids. The germline V gene has CDR1 MNHNS and CDR2 SASEGT. CDR3: CASSEEGLKAFF. CDR3 DNA: TGTGCCAGCAGTGAAGAGGGGCTCAAAGCTTTCTTT.

The CDR3, as DNA: TGTGCCTGGACCGTACCGGGACTCAGCTCCTACAATGAGCAGTTCTTC. Translating gives CAWTVPGLSSYNEQFF. The chain links TRBV30 to TRBJ2-1; perhaps TRBD2 as D (6 bases). V lost 4 bases to trimming and J lost 0 bases, with 16 bases between them. The CDR3 contains 16 residues. CDR1 is GTSNPN, CDR2 SVGIG, per germline (reference sequence).

This chain links TRBV7-3 with TRBJ2-3; possible D gene TRBD2, 6 bases. The CDR3 covers 14 residues. V was shortened by 4 bases and J by 0 bases, with 8 bases between the two germline ends. The V gene's germline CDR1 is SGHTA and CDR2 FQGTGA. The CDR3 DNA reads as TGTGCCAGCAGCTCAAGCGGGAGCACAGATACGCAGTATTTT. Protein: CASSSSGSTDTQYF. Using reference TRBV7-3 and TRBJ2-3 for the parts outside the CDR3, the full variable domain is GAGVSQTPSNKVTEKGKYVELRCDPISGHTALYWYRQSLGQGPEFLIYFQGTGAADDSGLPNDRFFAVRPEGSVSTLKIQRTERGDSAVYLCASSSSGSTDTQYFGPGTRLTVL.

The genes are TRBV7-9 and TRBJ2-7; D is ambiguous. The V and J ends lost 11 bases and 2 bases respectively, with 10 bases between them. Germline CDR1 is SEHNR and CDR2 is FQNEAQ (reference sequence). The CDR3 extends over 11 amino acids. The chain's CDR3 is CAVISPYEQYF. Written as DNA, the CDR3 is TGTGCCGTGATATCGCCCTACGAGCAGTACTTC.

This sequence joins TRBV5-1 and TRBJ2-6, with D tentatively TRBD1 (5 bases). Trimming cost V 3 bases and J 0 bases, with 13 bases left between them. The CDR3 has 17 residues. Germline V gives CDR1 SGHRS, CDR2 YFSETQ. CDR3 nucleotide sequence: TGCGCCAGCAGCTGGACATCTACTAACTCTGGGGCCAACGTCCTGACTTTC. Translating it yields CASSWTSTNSGANVLTF.

V usage is TRBV19 and J usage is TRBJ2-7; 7 nucleotides agree with TRBD2. The V and J ends lost 1 base and 1 base, in that order; junction bases with no gene match: 7. CDR3 length: 16 amino acids. Germline V gives CDR1 LNHDA, CDR2 SQIVND (reference sequence). CDR3 sequence (DNA): TGTGCCAGTAGTATAGCCGCGGGGGTGTATTCCTACGAGCAGTACTTC. As protein: CASSIAAGVYSYEQYF.

This clone was counted only a few times. The chain couples TRBV2 to TRBJ2-7; a weak D match, TRBD1 (5 bases). Germline-derived CDR1 and CDR2 are SNHLY and FYNNEI. Deletions cut 8 bases from V and 0 bases from J, with 11 bases between. The CDR3 sequence is 13 residues long. For the CDR3, the DNA is TGTGCCAGCTACGCTGACAGCTCCTACGAGCAGTACTTC. Its protein product is CASYADSSYEQYF.

The chain employs TRBV2 and TRBJ1-4; 7 nucleotides agree with TRBD1. The CDR3 extends over 15 amino acids. V lost 1 base and J lost 9; bases outside the gene matches: 8. Germline V CDR1 and CDR2: SNHLY, FYNNEI. CDR3 sequence: CASSEVLQGGKKLFF. The CDR3 DNA follows: TGTGCCAGCAGTGAAGTACTCCAGGGGGGGAAAAAACTGTTTTTT.

CDR3 in DNA: TGTGCCAGCAGTGAACTCGACAGTTATAGCAATCAGCCCCAGCATTTT. Its translation is CASSELDSYSNQPQHF. The rearrangement uses TRBV6-1 and TRBJ1-5; a weak D match, TRBD1 (5 bases). V was cut by 2 bases and J by 0 bases, with 11 bases left in between. The CDR3 has 16 residues. Looked up from germline, CDR1 is MNHNS and CDR2 is SASEGT.

The rearrangement joins TRBV19 to TRBJ2-3, with D possibly matching TRBD1 (6 bases). The CDR3 is 14 amino acids. V was pared by 3 bases and J by 0 bases, with 7 bases between. Per the germline V gene, CDR1 is LNHDA and CDR2 is SQIVND (reference sequence). As DNA, the CDR3 is TGTGCCAGTAGTATTCAGGGGAGCACAGATACGCAGTATTTT. Translating it yields CASSIQGSTDTQYF.

The J gene is TRBJ2-6, the V gene TRBV7-2; no reliable D call. The CDR3 runs 18 residues. Per the germline V gene, CDR1 is SGHTA and CDR2 is FQGNSA. Trimming left V 3 bases short and J 1 base short, with 16 bases between. CDR3 nucleotide sequence: TGTGCCAGCAGCTTCGGTCTCCTCGTAGGGTCTGGGGCCAACGTCCTGACTTTC. The encoded protein is CASSFGLLVGSGANVLTF.

J is TRBJ2-6 and V is TRBV9; tentatively, D is TRBD1 (5 bases). Germline loops: CDR1 SGDLS, CDR2 YYNGEE. CDR3 size: 12 residues. The germline V and J ends were trimmed by 7 bases and 3 bases, with 5 bases remaining between them. Written as DNA, the CDR3 is TGTGCCAGCCAGGGTGGGGCCAACGTCCTGACTTTC. It encodes CASQGGANVLTF. Using reference TRBV9 and TRBJ2-6 for the parts outside the CDR3, the full variable domain is DSGVTQTPKHLITATGQRVTLRCSPRSGDLSVYWYQQSLDQGLQFLIQYYNGEERAKGNILERFSAQQFPDLHSELNLSSLELGDSALYFCASQGGANVLTFGAGSRLTVL.

As concerns this clone: One end of the junction is discordant with germline, which a read error may explain. The CDR3, as DNA: TGTGCCAAAAGCCCCAGATTGGCAGATACGCAGTATTTT. Protein product: CAKSPRLADTQYF. The chain uses TRBV5-3 and TRBJ2-3; D remains unclear. TRBV5-3 is designated an ORF whose function remains uncertain. The length of the CDR3 is 13 residues.

The CDR3 loop is CASSPRQGSSGANVLTF. The CDR3 nucleotides are TGTGCCAGCTCACCCAGACAGGGTAGCTCTGGGGCCAACGTCCTGACTTTC. The chain is built from TRBV18 and TRBJ2-6; 7 bases are a match to TRBD1. This CDR3 comprises 17 residues. The trim removed 3 bases at V and 0 bases at J, leaving 5 bases unmatched. Germline V gives CDR1 KGHSH, CDR2 LQKENI.

CDR3 sequence (DNA): TGTGCCAGCAGCCCCCAACCGGGATCCTTATACGAGCAGTACTTC. Translation gives CASSPQPGSLYEQYF. The chain couples TRBV9 to TRBJ2-7; TRBD2 is a possible D gene (5 bases). Germline V gene data show CDR1 as SGDLS and CDR2 as YYNGEE. Trimming shortened V by 4 bases and J by 4 bases, and 18 bases separated the two germline ends. The CDR3 length is 15 residues.

The rearrangement links TRBV19 to TRBJ2-7; TRBD1 matches at 8 bases. V was pared by 3 bases and J by 3 bases, with 7 bases of the junction left unmatched. Germline V CDR1 and CDR2: LNHDA, SQIVND (reference sequence). There are 15 residues in the CDR3. In DNA, the CDR3 is TGTGCCAGTAGTATCGGGACAGGTTATTACTACGAGCAGTACTTC. This encodes CASSIGTGYYYEQYF.

The V gene is TRBV27, the J gene TRBJ2-1; the match to TRBD1 covers 7 bases. This CDR3 comprises 16 residues. Germline CDR1 is MNHEY and CDR2 is SMNVEV (reference sequence). After removal of 0 bases from V and 2 bases from J, the junction contained 4 bases not matched to a gene. The CDR3 region has the DNA TGTGCCAGCAGTTTATCGTACAGGGGCCCCTACAATGAGCAGTTCTTC. As protein: CASSLSYRGPYNEQFF.

This chain uses TRBV29-1 with TRBJ2-7, with 9 bases identical to TRBD2. This CDR3 has 15 amino acids. The J segment lost 4 bases and the V segment lost 6 bases, leaving 13 bases of the junction unmatched. Germline-derived CDR1 and CDR2 are SQVTM and ANQGSEA. CDR3 nucleotide sequence: TGCAGCGTACACATCACCGGGACTAGCTCGTACGAGCAGTACTTC. This translates into CSVHITGTSSYEQYF.

Details on this clone: Sequence at one end of the junction differs from germline and may be a read error. The V gene is TRBV7-7, the J gene TRBJ2-3, with a possible D match to TRBD1 (5 bases). This CDR3 has 16 residues. Germline CDR1 SSHAT, CDR2 FNYEAQ (reference sequence). The CDR3: CASSLGGGQPGDTQYF. In nucleotides, the CDR3 is TGTGCTAGCAGCTTGGGTGGCGGACAACCTGGGGATACGCAGTATTTT.

This chain connects TRBV6-1 to TRBJ2-3; 8 positions match TRBD2. The CDR3 is 15 residues long. Unmatched junction bases numbered 7, after V lost 6 bases and J lost 2 bases. The germline CDR1 and CDR2 sequences are MNHNS and SASEGT. The CDR3 here is CASSGVAGNTDTQYF. CDR3 coding DNA: TGTGCCAGCAGCGGGGTAGCGGGGAACACAGATACGCAGTATTTT.

The rearrangement uses TRBV9 and TRBJ1-2; possible D gene TRBD1, 6 bases. The germline V and J ends were trimmed by 3 bases and 3 bases, with 24 bases remaining between them. The CDR3 contains 18 residues. Germline V gives CDR1 SGDLS, CDR2 YYNGEE. DNA of the CDR3: TGTGCCAGCAGCGGATCCTTCCGGGACACCCGGGGAGACTATGGCTACACCTTC. This encodes CASSGSFRDTRGDYGYTF.

The chain is built from TRBV19 and TRBJ2-7, with TRBD1 matching over 9 bases. V dropped 4 bases and J dropped 0; count of bases not matched to a gene: 1. CDR1 is LNHDA and CDR2 is SQIVND in the germline V gene (reference sequence). CDR3 length: 14 amino acids. CDR3 loop: CASSTGQGSYEQYF. The CDR3 DNA reads as TGTGCCAGTAGTACGGGACAGGGCTCCTACGAGCAGTACTTC.

This rearrangement joins TRBV7-2 to TRBJ2-3, with 7 positions matching TRBD2. The V gene end was trimmed by 5 bases and the J gene end by 5 bases; junction bases not matched to a gene: 22. CDR1 and CDR2 from the germline V gene are SGHTA and FQGNSA. The CDR3 loop spans 19 amino acids. The CDR3 reads CASSPREGRRGGYKDTQYF. For the CDR3, the DNA is TGTGCCAGCAGCCCCCGCGAGGGAAGGCGGGGAGGGTACAAAGATACGCAGTATTTT.

CDR3 amino acids: CASPRGGRANTGELFF. For the CDR3, the DNA is TGTGCCAGCCCTCGGGGGGGACGTGCGAACACCGGGGAGCTGTTTTTT. The genes are TRBV6-6 and TRBJ2-2; 8 nucleotides agree with TRBD2. V shed 8 bases and J 0 bases; nucleotides not matched to a gene: 8. Germline V gene sequence: CDR1 MNHNY, CDR2 SVGAGI (reference sequence). This CDR3 contains 16 residues.